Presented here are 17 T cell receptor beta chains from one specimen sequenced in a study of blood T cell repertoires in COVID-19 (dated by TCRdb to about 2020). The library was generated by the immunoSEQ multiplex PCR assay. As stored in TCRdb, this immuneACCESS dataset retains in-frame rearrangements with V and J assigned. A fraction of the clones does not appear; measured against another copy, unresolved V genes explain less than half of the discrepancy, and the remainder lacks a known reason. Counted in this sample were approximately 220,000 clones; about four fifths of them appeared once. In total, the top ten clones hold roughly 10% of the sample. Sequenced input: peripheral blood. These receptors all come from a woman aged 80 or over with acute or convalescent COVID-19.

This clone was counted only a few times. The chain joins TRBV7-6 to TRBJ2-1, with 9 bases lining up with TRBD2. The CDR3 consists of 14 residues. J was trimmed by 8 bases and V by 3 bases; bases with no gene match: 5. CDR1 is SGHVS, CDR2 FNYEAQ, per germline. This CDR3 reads CASSFAGGFHEQFF. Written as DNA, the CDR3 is TGTGCCAGCAGCTTCGCGGGAGGGTTCCATGAGCAGTTCTTC.

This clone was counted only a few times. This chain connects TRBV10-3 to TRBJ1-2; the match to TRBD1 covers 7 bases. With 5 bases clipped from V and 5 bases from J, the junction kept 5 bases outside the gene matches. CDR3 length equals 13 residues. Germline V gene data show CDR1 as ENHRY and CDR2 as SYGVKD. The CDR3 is CAISIEGAYGYTF. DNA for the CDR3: TGTGCCATCAGTATCGAGGGGGCATATGGCTACACCTTC.

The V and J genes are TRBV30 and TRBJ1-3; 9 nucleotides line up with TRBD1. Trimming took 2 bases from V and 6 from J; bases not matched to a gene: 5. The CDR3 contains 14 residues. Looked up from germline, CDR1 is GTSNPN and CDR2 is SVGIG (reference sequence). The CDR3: CAWSLGQGPNTIYF. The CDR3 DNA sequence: TGTGCCTGGAGTTTGGGACAGGGACCAAACACCATATATTTT.

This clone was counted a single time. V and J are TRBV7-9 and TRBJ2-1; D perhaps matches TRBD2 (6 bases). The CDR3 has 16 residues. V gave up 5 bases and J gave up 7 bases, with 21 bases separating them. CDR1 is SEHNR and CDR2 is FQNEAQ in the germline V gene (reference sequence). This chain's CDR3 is CASSPGGARVTNEQFF. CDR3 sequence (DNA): TGTGCCAGCAGCCCAGGAGGGGCTCGGGTGACGAATGAGCAGTTCTTC.

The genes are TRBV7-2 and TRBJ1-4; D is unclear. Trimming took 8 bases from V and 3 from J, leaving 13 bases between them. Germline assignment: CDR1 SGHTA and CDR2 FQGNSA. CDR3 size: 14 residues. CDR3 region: CASAPSLANEKLFF. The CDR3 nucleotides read TGTGCCAGCGCCCCGAGTTTGGCTAATGAAAAACTGTTTTTT.

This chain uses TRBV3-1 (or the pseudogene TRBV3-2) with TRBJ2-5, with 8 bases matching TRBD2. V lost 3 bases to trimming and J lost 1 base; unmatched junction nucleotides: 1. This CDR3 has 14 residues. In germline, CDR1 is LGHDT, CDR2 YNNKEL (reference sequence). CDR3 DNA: TGTGCCAGCAGCCACCGGGAGGGCCAAGAGACCCAGTACTTC. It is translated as CASSHREGQETQYF.

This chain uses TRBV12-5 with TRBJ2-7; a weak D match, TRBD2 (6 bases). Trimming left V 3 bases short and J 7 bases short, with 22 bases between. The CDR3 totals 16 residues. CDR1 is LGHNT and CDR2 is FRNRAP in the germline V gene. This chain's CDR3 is CASGFSLGLLAGEQYF. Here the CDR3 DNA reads TGTGCTAGTGGTTTTAGCCTGGGACTTTTGGCGGGGGAGCAGTACTTC.

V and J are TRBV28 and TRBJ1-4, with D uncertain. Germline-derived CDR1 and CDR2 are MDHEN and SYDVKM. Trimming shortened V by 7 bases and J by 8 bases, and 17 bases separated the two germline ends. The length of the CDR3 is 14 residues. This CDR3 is CASINSGSREKLFF. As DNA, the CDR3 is TGTGCCAGCATCAACAGTGGAAGTAGGGAAAAACTGTTTTTT.

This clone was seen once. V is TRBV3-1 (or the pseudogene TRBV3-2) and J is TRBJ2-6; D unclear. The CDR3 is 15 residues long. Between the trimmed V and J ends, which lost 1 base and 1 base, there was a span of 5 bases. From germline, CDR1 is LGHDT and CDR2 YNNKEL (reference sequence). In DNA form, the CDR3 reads TGTGCCAGCAGCCAAGTGAGATCTGGGGCCAACGTCCTGACTTTC. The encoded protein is CASSQVRSGANVLTF.

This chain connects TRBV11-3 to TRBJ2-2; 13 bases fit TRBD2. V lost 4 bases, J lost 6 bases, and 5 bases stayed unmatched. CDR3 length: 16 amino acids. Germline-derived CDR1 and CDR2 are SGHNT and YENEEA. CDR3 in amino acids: CASSSGLAGVAGELFF. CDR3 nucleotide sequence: TGTGCCAGCAGCTCTGGACTAGCGGGAGTGGCCGGGGAGCTGTTTTTT.

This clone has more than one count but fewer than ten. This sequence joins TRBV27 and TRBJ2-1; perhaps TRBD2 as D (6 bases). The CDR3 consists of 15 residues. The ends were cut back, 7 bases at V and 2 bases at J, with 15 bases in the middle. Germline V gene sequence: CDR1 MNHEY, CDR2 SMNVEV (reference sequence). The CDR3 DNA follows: TGTGCCAGCATGGTTAGCGGCCCTACCTACAATGAGCAGTTCTTC. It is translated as CASMVSGPTYNEQFF.

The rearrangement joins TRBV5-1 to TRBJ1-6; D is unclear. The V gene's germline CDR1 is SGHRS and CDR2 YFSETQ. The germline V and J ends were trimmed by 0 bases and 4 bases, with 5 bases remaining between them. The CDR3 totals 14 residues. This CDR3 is CASSLGQYNSPLHF. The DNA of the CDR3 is TGCGCCAGCAGCTTGGGGCAGTATAATTCACCCCTCCACTTT.

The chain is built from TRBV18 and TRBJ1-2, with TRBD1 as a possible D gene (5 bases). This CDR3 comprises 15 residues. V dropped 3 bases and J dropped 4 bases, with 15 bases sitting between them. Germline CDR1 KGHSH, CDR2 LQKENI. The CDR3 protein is CASSPTTAQGYGYTF. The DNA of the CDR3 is TGTGCCAGCTCACCGACGACAGCTCAGGGCTATGGCTACACCTTC. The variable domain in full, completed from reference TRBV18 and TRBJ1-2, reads NAGVMQNPRHLVRRRGQEARLRCSPMKGHSHVYWYRQLPEEGLKFMVYLQKENIIDESGMPKERFSAEFPKEGPSILRIQQVVRGDSAAYFCASSPTTAQGYGYTFGSGTRLTVV.

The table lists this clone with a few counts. This chain's CDR3 is CASSSGQGGQPQHF. The CDR3 coding sequence is TGTGCCAGCAGCTCTGGACAGGGTGGTCAGCCCCAGCATTTT. The chain is built from TRBV7-2 and TRBJ1-5; 8 positions agree with TRBD1. V shed 4 bases and J 6 bases; nucleotides not matched to a gene: 5. CDR3 length: 14 residues. The germline gives CDR1 SGHTA, CDR2 FQGNSA.

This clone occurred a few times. The DNA for the CDR3 is TGCGCCAGCAGAGGACAGCGTGAAGCTTTCTTT. This encodes CASRGQREAFF. V is TRBV10-1 and J is TRBJ1-1; D perhaps matches TRBD1 (6 bases). Germline CDR1 and CDR2: WNHNN and SYGVQD (reference sequence). With 6 bases removed from V and 7 bases from J, the gap between germline ends came to 9 bases. CDR3 length: 11 residues.

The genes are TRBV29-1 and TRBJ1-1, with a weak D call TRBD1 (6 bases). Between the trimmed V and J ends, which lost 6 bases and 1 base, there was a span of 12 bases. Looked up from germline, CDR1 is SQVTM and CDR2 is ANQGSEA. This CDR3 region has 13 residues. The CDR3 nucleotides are TGCAGCGTGCGGTCGGACAGGAACACTGAAGCTTTCTTT. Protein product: CSVRSDRNTEAFF.

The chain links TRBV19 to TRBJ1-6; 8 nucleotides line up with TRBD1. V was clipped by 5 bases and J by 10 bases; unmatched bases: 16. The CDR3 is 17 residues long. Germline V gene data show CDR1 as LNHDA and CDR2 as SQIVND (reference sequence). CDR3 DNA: TGTGCCAGTAGTGCCTTTGGCGGACAGGGATCAGGGTCACCCCTCCACTTT. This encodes CASSAFGGQGSGSPLHF.